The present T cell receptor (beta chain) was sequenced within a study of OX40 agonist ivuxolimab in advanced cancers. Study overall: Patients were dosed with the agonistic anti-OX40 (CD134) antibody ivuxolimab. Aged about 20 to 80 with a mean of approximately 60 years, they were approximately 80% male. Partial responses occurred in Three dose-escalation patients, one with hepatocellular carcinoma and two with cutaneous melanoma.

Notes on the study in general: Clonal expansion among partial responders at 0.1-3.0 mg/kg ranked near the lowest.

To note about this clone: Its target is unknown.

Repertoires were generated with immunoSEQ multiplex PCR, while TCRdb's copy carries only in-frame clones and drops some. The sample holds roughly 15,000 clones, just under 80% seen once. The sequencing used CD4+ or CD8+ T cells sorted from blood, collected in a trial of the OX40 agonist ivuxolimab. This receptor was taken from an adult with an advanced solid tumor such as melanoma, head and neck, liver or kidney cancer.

CDR3 in amino acids: CASSAWGLQETQYF. DNA of the CDR3: TGTGCCAGCAGCGCCTGGGGTTTACAAGAGACCCAGTACTTC. The gene calls are TRBV9 and TRBJ2-5; no clear D gene. The V end lost 3 bases, the J end lost 2 bases, and 11 bases lay between the germline ends. CDR1 and CDR2 from the germline V gene are SGDLS and YYNGEE. The CDR3 has 14 amino acids.